The source of this T cell receptor (beta chain) is a study of T-cell memory formation after mild COVID-19. 5'RACE with constant-segment primers built TCRalpha and TCRbeta cDNA libraries with UMIs. TCRdb independently ran MiXCR on the 5' RACE reads; one entry per CDR3 protein. Counted here are 450,000 to 650,000 distinct CDR3 sequences, around 21% occurring once; the ten biggest clones make up under 15%. The V gene end was trimmed by 4 bases and the J gene end by 6 bases; junction bases not matched to a gene: 5. Germline loops: CDR1 SEHNR, CDR2 FQNEAQ (reference sequence). There are 14 residues in the CDR3. Study outcomes and limitations: What remained unconfirmed was the SARS-CoV-2 specificity of second-wave clones peaking on day 37.

Remarks on this clonotype: Its antigen remains unidentified.

The TCR comes from an adult woman who had mild COVID-19 (a few samples of this study predate the infection). Cell type and time point are not known. The specimen sequenced was PBMCs or a T cell subset sorted from them (not recorded which). V usage is TRBV7-9 and J usage is TRBJ1-1; 10 nucleotides line up with TRBD1. CDR3 residues: CASSSSGQGAEAFF. The DNA of the CDR3 is TGTGCCAGCAGCTCATCAGGACAGGGGGCTGAAGCTTTCTTT. Combining the CDR3 with reference TRBV7-9 and TRBJ1-1 gives the whole variable domain DTGVSQNPRHKITKRGQNVTFRCDPISEHNRLYWYRQTLGQGPEFLTYFQNEAQLEKSRLLSDRFSAERPKGSFSTLEIQRTEQGDSAMYLCASSSSGQGAEAFFGQGTRLTVV.